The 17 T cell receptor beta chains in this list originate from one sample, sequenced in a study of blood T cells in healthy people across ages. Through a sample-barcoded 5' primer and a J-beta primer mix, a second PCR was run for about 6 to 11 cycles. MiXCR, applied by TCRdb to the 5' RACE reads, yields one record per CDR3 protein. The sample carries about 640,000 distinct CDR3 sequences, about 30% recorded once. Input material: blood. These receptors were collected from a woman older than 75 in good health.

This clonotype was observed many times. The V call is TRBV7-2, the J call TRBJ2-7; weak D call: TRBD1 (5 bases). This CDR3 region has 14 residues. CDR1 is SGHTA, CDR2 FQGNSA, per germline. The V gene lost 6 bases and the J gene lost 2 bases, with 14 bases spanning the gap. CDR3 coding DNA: TGTGCCAGCAGTCTCCGGCAGGGCGCCTACGAGCAGTACTTC. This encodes CASSLRQGAYEQYF.

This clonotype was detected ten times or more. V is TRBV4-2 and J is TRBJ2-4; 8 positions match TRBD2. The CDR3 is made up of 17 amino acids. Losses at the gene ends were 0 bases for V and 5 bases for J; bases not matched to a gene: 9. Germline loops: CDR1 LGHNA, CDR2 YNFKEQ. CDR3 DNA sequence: TGTGCCAGCAGCCAAGATCAGGGCGGGGGGCCTCAAAACATTCAGTACTTC. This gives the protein CASSQDQGGGPQNIQYF.

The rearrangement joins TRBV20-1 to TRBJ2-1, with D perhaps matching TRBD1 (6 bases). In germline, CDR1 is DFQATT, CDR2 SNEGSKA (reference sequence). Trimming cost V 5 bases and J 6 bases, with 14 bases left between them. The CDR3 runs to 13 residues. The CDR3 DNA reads TGCAGTGCTCGTATAATGGACAGCAATGAGCAGTTCTTC. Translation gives CSARIMDSNEQFF.

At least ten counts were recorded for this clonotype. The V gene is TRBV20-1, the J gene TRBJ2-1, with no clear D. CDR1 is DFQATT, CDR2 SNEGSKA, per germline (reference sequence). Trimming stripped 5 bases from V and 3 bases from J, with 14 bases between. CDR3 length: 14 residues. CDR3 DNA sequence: TGCAGTGCTCAAATGGACCCCGACTACAATGAGCAGTTCTTC. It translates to CSAQMDPDYNEQFF.

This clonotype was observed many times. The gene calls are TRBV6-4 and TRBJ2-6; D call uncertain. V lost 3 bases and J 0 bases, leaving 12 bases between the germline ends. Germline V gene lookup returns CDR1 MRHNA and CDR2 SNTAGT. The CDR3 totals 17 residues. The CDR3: CASSENPRSSGANVLTF. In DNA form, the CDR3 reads TGTGCCAGCAGTGAGAACCCGAGGAGCTCTGGGGCCAACGTCCTGACTTTC.

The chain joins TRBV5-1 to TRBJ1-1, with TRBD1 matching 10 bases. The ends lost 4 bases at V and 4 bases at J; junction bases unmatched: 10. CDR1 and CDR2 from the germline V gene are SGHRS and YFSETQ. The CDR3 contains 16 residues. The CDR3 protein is CASSLRQGASVTEAFF. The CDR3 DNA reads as TGCGCCAGCAGCCTCAGACAGGGGGCATCGGTCACTGAAGCTTTCTTT.

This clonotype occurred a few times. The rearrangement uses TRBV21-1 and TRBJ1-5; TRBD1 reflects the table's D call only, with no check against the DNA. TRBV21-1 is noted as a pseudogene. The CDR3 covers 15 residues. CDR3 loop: CASARQGYSNQPQHF. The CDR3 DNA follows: TGTGCCAGCGCAAGACAGGGCTATAGCAATCAGCCCCAGCATTTT.

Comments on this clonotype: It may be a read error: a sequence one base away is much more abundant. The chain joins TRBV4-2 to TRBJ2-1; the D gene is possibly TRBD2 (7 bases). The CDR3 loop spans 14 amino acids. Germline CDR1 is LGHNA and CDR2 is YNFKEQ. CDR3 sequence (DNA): TGTGCCAGCAGCCCGGGGGGCGACTACAATGGGCAGTTCTTC. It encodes CASSPGGDYNGQFF.

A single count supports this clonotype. The CDR3 reads CASSLTRSGEQFF. CDR3 nucleotides: TGTGCCAGCAGCTTGACACGTAGCGGCGAGCAGTTCTTC. The chain combines TRBV7-3 with TRBJ2-1; possible D gene TRBD2, 6 bases. V lost 3 bases and J 10 bases, leaving 13 bases between the germline ends. The CDR3 length is 13 residues. Per germline, CDR1 SGHTA and CDR2 FQGTGA.

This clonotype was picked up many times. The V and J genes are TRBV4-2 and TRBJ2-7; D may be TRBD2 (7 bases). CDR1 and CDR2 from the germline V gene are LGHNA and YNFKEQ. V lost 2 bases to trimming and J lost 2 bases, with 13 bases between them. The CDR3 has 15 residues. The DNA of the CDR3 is TGTGCCAGCAGCCAAAGGGGGGGGACCCCCTACGAGCAGTACTTC. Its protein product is CASSQRGGTPYEQYF.

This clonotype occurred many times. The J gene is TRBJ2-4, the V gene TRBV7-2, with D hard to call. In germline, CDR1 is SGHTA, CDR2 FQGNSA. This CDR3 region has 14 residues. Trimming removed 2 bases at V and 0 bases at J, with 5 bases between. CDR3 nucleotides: TGTGCCAGCAGCTTAATACTAGCCAAAAACATTCAGTACTTC. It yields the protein CASSLILAKNIQYF.

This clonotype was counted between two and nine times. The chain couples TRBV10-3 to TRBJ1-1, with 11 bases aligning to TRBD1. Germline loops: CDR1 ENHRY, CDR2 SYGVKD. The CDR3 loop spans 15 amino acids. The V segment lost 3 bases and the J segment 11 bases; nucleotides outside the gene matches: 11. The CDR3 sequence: CAISESGQGGARAFF. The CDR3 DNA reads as TGTGCCATCAGTGAATCGGGACAGGGGGGCGCGAGGGCTTTCTTT.

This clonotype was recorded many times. CDR3 DNA sequence: TGTGCCAGCAGCTTAGTCAGGGGCGCCGGCTATGGCTACACCTTC. This encodes CASSLVRGAGYGYTF. V gene TRBV7-8 combines with J gene TRBJ1-2; D might be TRBD1 (6 bases). The CDR3 spans 15 residues. CDR1 is SGHVS, CDR2 FQNEAQ, per germline. The germline V and J ends were trimmed by 1 base and 4 bases, with 13 bases remaining between them.

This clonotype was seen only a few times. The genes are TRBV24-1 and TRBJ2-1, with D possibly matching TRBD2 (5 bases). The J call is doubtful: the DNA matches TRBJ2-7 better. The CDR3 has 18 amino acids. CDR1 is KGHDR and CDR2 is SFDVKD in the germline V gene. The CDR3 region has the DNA TGTGCCACCAGTGACCGACGCGGGCTCAGGAGCTCCTACAATGAGCAGTACTTC. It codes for CATSDRRGLRSSYNEQYF.

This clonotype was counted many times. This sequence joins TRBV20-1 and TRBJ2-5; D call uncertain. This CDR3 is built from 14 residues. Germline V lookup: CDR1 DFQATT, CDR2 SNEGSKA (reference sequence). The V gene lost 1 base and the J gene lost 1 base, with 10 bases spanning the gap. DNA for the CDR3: TGCAGTGCTAGAGGTATAGGACCCCAAGAGACCCAGTACTTC. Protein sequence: CSARGIGPQETQYF.

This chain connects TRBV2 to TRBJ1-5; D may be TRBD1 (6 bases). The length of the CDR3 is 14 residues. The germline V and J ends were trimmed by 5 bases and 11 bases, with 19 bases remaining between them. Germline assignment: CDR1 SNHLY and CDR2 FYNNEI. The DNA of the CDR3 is TGTGCCAGCAGTACGGGGGGCGTTAGCCAGTCCCAGCATTTT. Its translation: CASSTGGVSQSQHF.

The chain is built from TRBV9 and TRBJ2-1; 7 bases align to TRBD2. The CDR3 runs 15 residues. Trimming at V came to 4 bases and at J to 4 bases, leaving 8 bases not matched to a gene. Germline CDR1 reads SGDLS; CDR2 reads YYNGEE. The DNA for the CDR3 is TGTGCCAGCAGCAGTAGTGGCGGGAGATACAATGAGCAGTTCTTC. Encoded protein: CASSSSGGRYNEQFF.